The 32 T cell receptor beta chains reported below all come from one sample, sequenced in a study of glioma-infiltrating T cells after dendritic cell vaccination. Time point reported: after dendritic cell vaccination, including at tumor progression/relapse. Libraries were prepared by immunoSEQ multiplex PCR; TCRdb keeps only in-frame clonotypes and omits some of them. The sample records tens of thousands of clones, 85% being singletons. Sequences were derived from blood, sampled after dendritic cell vaccination. All receptors come from a human donor with glioblastoma.

The rearrangement uses TRBV9 and TRBJ2-4, with 8 nucleotides matching TRBD1. CDR1 and CDR2 (germline): SGDLS, YYNGEE. Trimming cost V 4 bases and J 0 bases; bases outside gene matches: 9. This CDR3 spans 17 amino acids. The chain's CDR3 is CASSPNRDRLAKNIQYF. The CDR3, as DNA: TGTGCCAGCAGCCCGAACCGGGACAGGCTAGCCAAAAACATTCAGTACTTC. Together with reference TRBV9 and TRBJ2-4, the CDR3 gives the full variable domain: DSGVTQTPKHLITATGQRVTLRCSPRSGDLSVYWYQQSLDQGLQFLIQYYNGEERAKGNILERFSAQQFPDLHSELNLSSLELGDSALYFCASSPNRDRLAKNIQYFGAGTRLSVL.

The chain recombines TRBV9 with TRBJ2-2; no reliable D call. The germline V gene encodes CDR1 SGDLS and CDR2 YYNGEE. This CDR3 is 14 amino acids long. V lost 4 bases and J lost 1, with 8 bases in between. CDR3 coding DNA: TGTGCCAGCAGCCCCGCGCAGAACACCGGGGAGCTGTTTTTT. It specifies CASSPAQNTGELFF. Supplemented by reference TRBV9 and TRBJ2-2, the full variable domain reads DSGVTQTPKHLITATGQRVTLRCSPRSGDLSVYWYQQSLDQGLQFLIQYYNGEERAKGNILERFSAQQFPDLHSELNLSSLELGDSALYFCASSPAQNTGELFFGEGSRLTVL.

This clone was seen a handful of times. The gene calls are TRBV2 and TRBJ2-7; tentative D call: TRBD2 (6 bases). The V end lost 5 bases, the J end lost 3 bases, and 23 bases lay between the germline ends. The CDR3 has 17 amino acids. CDR1 is SNHLY, CDR2 FYNNEI, per germline. CDR3 DNA sequence: TGTGCCAGCAGTCAACCTCCCCGTGAAGCGGGCCTCTACGAGCAGTACTTC. Amino acids: CASSQPPREAGLYEQYF.

The CDR3 is CASSIAGETQYF. The CDR3 DNA reads as TGTGCCAGTAGTATAGCGGGAGAGACCCAGTACTTC. The gene calls are TRBV19 and TRBJ2-5; D uncertain. With 1 base removed from V and 4 bases from J, the gap between germline ends came to 4 bases. Per the germline V gene, CDR1 is LNHDA and CDR2 is SQIVND (reference sequence). The CDR3 consists of 12 residues.

Only a few counts were recorded for this clone. The CDR3 DNA is TGTGCCAGCTCACCACCCAGGAATGAGCAGTTCTTC. Amino acid sequence: CASSPPRNEQFF. The V and J genes are TRBV18 and TRBJ2-1, with D unresolved. CDR1 is KGHSH and CDR2 is LQKENI in the germline V gene. The CDR3 is 12 amino acids. V lost 0 bases and J lost 7, with 4 bases in between.

The chain recombines TRBV14 with TRBJ2-5; 7 bases fit TRBD1. This CDR3 has 17 amino acids. The trim removed 5 bases at V and 1 base at J, leaving 13 bases unmatched. Germline V gene data show CDR1 as SGHDN and CDR2 as FVKESK. The CDR3 DNA reads TGTGCCAGCAGCTTGGGGACAGTCGCCGGGTCCCAAGAGACCCAGTACTTC. Encoded protein: CASSLGTVAGSQETQYF.

The rearrangement links TRBV11-3 to TRBJ2-5; 7 bases align to TRBD2. This CDR3 region has 13 residues. Germline lookup yields CDR1 SGHNT and CDR2 YENEEA. Unmatched junction bases numbered 4, after V lost 6 bases and J lost 3 bases. The CDR3 nucleotides are TGTGCCAGCAGACCAAGCGGGGAAGAGACCCAGTACTTC. Residues: CASRPSGEETQYF.

This chain links TRBV7-9 with TRBJ1-4; 8 bases are a match to TRBD1. The CDR3 is 16 amino acids. Losses at the gene ends were 6 bases for V and 2 bases for J; bases not matched to a gene: 8. CDR1 and CDR2 from the germline V gene are SEHNR and FQNEAQ (reference sequence). The CDR3 DNA is TGTGCCAGCAGGGAAAACAGGGGGTACACTAATGAAAAACTGTTTTTT. Encoded protein: CASRENRGYTNEKLFF.

CDR3 DNA sequence: TGCGCCAGCAGCTTGGCATCGACAGGGGTGAACACTGAAGCTTTCTTT. Its translation is CASSLASTGVNTEAFF. The chain is built from TRBV5-1 and TRBJ1-1, with TRBD1 matching over 8 bases. Germline V CDR1 and CDR2: SGHRS, YFSETQ. CDR3 length: 16 residues. V was pared by 0 bases and J by 0 bases, with 4 bases of the junction left unmatched.

The CDR3 DNA follows: TGTGCCAGCAGCTCGGACAGAGACACTGAAGCTTTCTTT. It is translated as CASSSDRDTEAFF. This chain links TRBV7-6 with TRBJ1-1; D may be TRBD1 (6 bases). The CDR3 has 13 amino acids. Trimming stripped 4 bases from V and 3 bases from J, with 9 bases between. Germline values: CDR1 SGHVS, CDR2 FNYEAQ.

The J gene is TRBJ2-5, the V gene TRBV7-2, with 7 bases lining up with TRBD2. This CDR3 has 16 residues. V gave up 1 base and J gave up 1 base; unmatched junction bases: 6. Germline lookup yields CDR1 SGHTA and CDR2 FQGNSA. CDR3 in amino acids: CASSLGLAVVQETQYF. As DNA, the CDR3 is TGTGCCAGCAGCTTAGGGCTAGCGGTCGTCCAAGAGACCCAGTACTTC.

The gene calls are TRBV2 and TRBJ2-7; a weak D match, TRBD1 (6 bases). From germline, CDR1 is SNHLY and CDR2 FYNNEI. The CDR3 length is 13 residues. The V end was cut by 4 bases, the J end by 4 bases, with 11 bases between. For the CDR3, the DNA is TGTGCCAGCAGTGGGGACACGGCGTACGAGCAGTACTTC. Its protein product is CASSGDTAYEQYF.

The V call is TRBV5-4, the J call TRBJ2-7, with D possibly TRBD1 on 6 matching bases. The CDR3 length is 14 residues. Trimming took 4 bases from V and 5 from J, leaving 16 bases between them. Germline assignment: CDR1 SGHNT and CDR2 YYREEE (reference sequence). The CDR3 coding sequence is TGTGCCAGCAGCAACAGGGTTAAGGATAACGAGCAGTACTTC. The encoded protein is CASSNRVKDNEQYF.

The rearrangement joins TRBV7-9 to TRBJ2-1, with a tentative D call TRBD1 (5 bases). Germline V CDR1 and CDR2: SEHNR, FQNEAQ (reference sequence). This CDR3 has 14 residues. V lost 5 bases, J lost 4 bases, and 12 bases lay in between. The chain's CDR3 is CASSPETAYNEQFF. The DNA of the CDR3 is TGTGCCAGCAGCCCAGAGACAGCTTACAATGAGCAGTTCTTC. Complete variable domain (other parts from reference TRBV7-9 and TRBJ2-1): DTGVSQNPRHKITKRGQNVTFRCDPISEHNRLYWYRQTLGQGPEFLTYFQNEAQLEKSRLLSDRFSAERPKGSFSTLEIQRTEQGDSAMYLCASSPETAYNEQFFGPGTRLTVL.

The chain is built from TRBV2 and TRBJ2-2; no clear D. The CDR3 totals 12 residues. Germline loops: CDR1 SNHLY, CDR2 FYNNEI. V was pared by 6 bases and J by 5 bases, with 7 bases between. The DNA for the CDR3 is TGTGCCAGCAGCTTCAGGACCGGGGAGCTGTTTTTT. As protein: CASSFRTGELFF. The variable domain in full, with the rest retrieved from reference TRBV2 and TRBJ2-2, is EPEVTQTPSHQVTQMGQEVILRCVPISNHLYFYWYRQILGQKVEFLVSFYNNEISEKSEIFDDQFSVERPDGSNFTLKIRSTKLEDSAMYFCASSFRTGELFFGEGSRLTVL.

The chain combines TRBV7-2 with TRBJ2-1; 7 positions match TRBD2. The junction had 8 bases not matched to a gene; V was cut back by 4 bases and J by 5 bases. Germline assignment: CDR1 SGHTA and CDR2 FQGNSA. The length of the CDR3 is 15 residues. CDR3 bases: TGTGCCAGCAGCTCGCGCCCCGGGGGGAACAATGAGCAGTTCTTC. This encodes CASSSRPGGNNEQFF.

The chain links TRBV28 to TRBJ2-2; D unresolved. The CDR3 has 16 residues. The germline gives CDR1 MDHEN, CDR2 SYDVKM. V shed 6 bases and J shed 6 bases, with 20 bases lying between them. The CDR3 loop is CASSPGSVSRSGELFF. The CDR3 nucleotides read TGTGCCAGCAGCCCTGGTTCCGTTTCGAGATCCGGGGAGCTGTTTTTT.

V usage is TRBV5-4 and J usage is TRBJ1-2; 8 nucleotides agree with TRBD1. With V trimmed by 0 bases and J by 5 bases, 6 bases remained unmatched. Germline lookup yields CDR1 SGHNT and CDR2 YYREEE (reference sequence). This CDR3 has 15 amino acids. CDR3 bases: TGTGCCAGCAGCTTGGAGCCGACAGGGGAATATGGCTACACCTTC. This sequence encodes CASSLEPTGEYGYTF.

This clone was observed once. The chain is built from TRBV6-5 and TRBJ2-3; the D is unclear. This CDR3 region has 15 residues. Germline CDR1 reads MNHEY; CDR2 reads SVGAGI. V lost 0 bases and J 6 bases, leaving 13 bases between the germline ends. The CDR3 DNA sequence: TGTGCCAGCAGTTACTCGCTGGGCCGAGCCGATACGCAGTATTTT. This codes for CASSYSLGRADTQYF.

The V and J genes are TRBV7-3 and TRBJ2-1, with TRBD2 identical over 10 bases. CDR1 SGHTA and CDR2 FQGTGA come from the germline V gene. The CDR3 totals 14 residues. V shed 4 bases and J 9 bases; nucleotides not matched to a gene: 6. The CDR3 sequence is CASSSSSGSGEQFF. CDR3 DNA: TGTGCCAGCAGCTCCTCTAGCGGGAGTGGTGAGCAGTTCTTC.

The V gene is TRBV28, the J gene TRBJ2-4, with 8 bases identical to TRBD2. Germline CDR1 is MDHEN and CDR2 is SYDVKM. This CDR3 region has 14 residues. V lost 10 bases to trimming and J lost 0 bases; unmatched junction nucleotides: 5. As DNA, the CDR3 is TGTGCCACCTTAGCGGGACTAGCCAAAAACATTCAGTACTTC. Amino acids: CATLAGLAKNIQYF.

The rearrangement joins TRBV7-2 to TRBJ1-2; tentatively, D is TRBD1 (5 bases). The CDR3 contains 19 residues. The germline CDR1 and CDR2 sequences are SGHTA and FQGNSA. V gave up 0 bases and J gave up 3 bases, with 23 bases separating them. The CDR3 is CASSLALGGRVEGDYGYTF. The DNA of the CDR3 is TGTGCCAGCAGCTTAGCATTGGGGGGACGGGTGGAGGGCGACTATGGCTACACCTTC.

The rearrangement joins TRBV25-1 to TRBJ2-5, with D perhaps TRBD1 (6 bases). The CDR3 runs 12 residues. V shed 8 bases and J shed 1 base, with 8 bases lying between them. The germline CDR1 and CDR2 sequences are MGHDK and SYGVNS. The CDR3, as DNA: TGTGCCAGCGGGACACCCCAAGAGACCCAGTACTTC. Translating it yields CASGTPQETQYF.

The J gene is TRBJ2-5, the V gene TRBV19; 9 bases are a match to TRBD1. The end of the DNA fits TRBJ2-7 better, so the J call may be wrong. The CDR3 covers 14 residues. Germline V gene sequence: CDR1 LNHDA, CDR2 SQIVND (reference sequence). In nucleotides, the CDR3 is TGTGCCAGTAGTCCCTGGGACAGGGAATACGAGCAGTACTTC. Protein product: CASSPWDREYEQYF.

CDR3 amino acids: CASSLQGRSNYGYTF. The CDR3, as DNA: TGTGCCAGCAGTTTACAGGGGCGTTCTAACTATGGCTACACCTTC. This chain uses TRBV28 with TRBJ1-2; maybe TRBD1 (6 bases). The V end was cut by 2 bases, the J end by 0 bases, with 10 bases between. Germline assignment: CDR1 MDHEN and CDR2 SYDVKM. CDR3 length: 15 amino acids.

The chain joins TRBV19 to TRBJ2-7; 10 bases line up with TRBD1. This CDR3 comprises 16 residues. J gave up 3 bases and V 3 bases, and 8 bases lay outside the gene matches. CDR1 is LNHDA and CDR2 is SQIVND in the germline V gene (reference sequence). CDR3 loop: CASSMAGTGAYYEQYF. In nucleotides, the CDR3 is TGTGCCAGTAGTATGGCCGGGACAGGGGCCTACTACGAGCAGTACTTC.

This chain joins TRBV9 and TRBJ1-3; D may be TRBD1 (5 bases). This CDR3 contains 15 residues. Trimming took 0 bases from V and 4 from J, leaving 11 bases between them. CDR1 SGDLS and CDR2 YYNGEE come from the germline V gene. The CDR3 protein is CASSVDGGSGNTIYF. The DNA of the CDR3 is TGTGCCAGCAGCGTAGACGGGGGTTCGGGAAACACCATATATTTT.

This sequence joins TRBV6-4 and TRBJ1-2, with 7 bases aligning to TRBD1. Trimming cost V 2 bases and J 4 bases; bases outside gene matches: 7. Germline CDR1 is MRHNA and CDR2 is SNTAGT. This CDR3 region has 15 residues. CDR3 nucleotides: TGTGCCAGCAGTGACCGGGACAGTCGCTCCTATGGCTACACCTTC. Protein product: CASSDRDSRSYGYTF.

This clone was counted between two and nine times. The gene calls are TRBV6-5 and TRBJ2-2; the D gene is possibly TRBD1 (6 bases). CDR1 and CDR2 from the germline V gene are MNHEY and SVGAGI. The V gene lost 6 bases and the J gene lost 2 bases, with 13 bases spanning the gap. The CDR3 spans 15 residues. CDR3 in DNA: TGTGCCAGCAGAAATATGGACAGAAACACCGGGGAGCTGTTTTTT. As protein: CASRNMDRNTGELFF.

This rearrangement joins TRBV7-8 to TRBJ1-3; D call uncertain. The CDR3 has 16 amino acids. V gave up 5 bases and J gave up 4 bases, with 18 bases separating them. The germline V gene has CDR1 SGHVS and CDR2 FQNEAQ. The CDR3 reads CASSPSHNDLGNTIYF. In DNA form, the CDR3 reads TGTGCCAGCAGCCCGTCTCACAACGACTTGGGAAACACCATATATTTT. Based on the CDR3 plus reference TRBV7-8 and TRBJ1-3, the full variable domain is GAGVSQSPRYKVAKRGQDVALRCDPISGHVSLFWYQQALGQGPEFLTYFQNEAQLDKSGLPSDRFFAERPEGSVSTLKIQRTQQEDSAVYLCASSPSHNDLGNTIYFGEGSWLTVV.

V gene TRBV5-1 combines with J gene TRBJ1-4; possible D gene TRBD1, 6 bases. With 2 bases removed from V and 4 bases from J, the gap between germline ends came to 9 bases. The CDR3 runs to 14 residues. Germline CDR1 is SGHRS and CDR2 is YFSETQ. For the CDR3, the DNA is TGCGCCAGCAGCTTACAGGGCCGTAATGAAAAACTGTTTTTT. It is translated as CASSLQGRNEKLFF.

This clone was seen once. The chain links TRBV7-2 to TRBJ2-5, with 8 nucleotides matching TRBD2. In germline, CDR1 is SGHTA, CDR2 FQGNSA. The CDR3 covers 18 residues. J was trimmed by 3 bases and V by 4 bases; bases with no gene match: 16. The CDR3 sequence: CASSSGDSILAVKETQYF. The CDR3 nucleotides read TGTGCCAGCAGCTCAGGGGACTCTATACTAGCGGTAAAAGAGACCCAGTACTTC.